These T cell receptor beta chains were read from a single sample in a study of T cells after yellow fever vaccination. From the 5' RACE reads, TCRdb called clonotypes with MiXCR, one entry per CDR3 protein. Among 610,000 or so distinct CDR3 sequences listed, around 12% were seen once. The sequencing here drew on PBMCs, taken on the day of the yellow fever booster vaccination. The receptors originated from a man aged 30-40 years who received the YFV17D yellow fever vaccine. Each CDR3 is given with its conserved first and last residue. The D gene is left open where the match is weak. Clone size is given for some rows only: seen once, a few or many times, or a class if the clone is expanded.

V gene	J gene	D gene	clone size	CDR3 DNA	CDR3 protein
TRBV3-1	TRBJ1-4	NA	NA	TGTGCCAGCAGCCGGGGTGCTCCCTTCCAGGAAAAACTGTTTTTT	CASSRGAPFQEKLFF
TRBV28	TRBJ2-7	NA	NA	TGTGCCAGCATCGCATATCCTACTGACTCCTACGAGCAGTACTTC	CASIAYPTDSYEQYF
TRBV5-5	TRBJ1-1	TRBD1	NA	TGTGCCAGCAGCTTGCCAGAACAGGGGTGGCGGAACACTGAAGCTTTCTTT	CASSLPEQGWRNTEAFF
TRBV14	TRBJ1-1	NA	few	TGTGCCAGCAGCCAAGCCGGTTTGTCTGAAGCTTTCTTT	CASSQAGLSEAFF
TRBV27	TRBJ1-6	NA	NA	TGTGCCAGCAGAGTCGTCTATAATTCACCCCTCCACTTT	CASRVVYNSPLHF
TRBV5-1	TRBJ2-7	NA	NA	TGCGCCAGCAGCTTGGTAGCGCCCGACGGGGACGAGCAGTACTTC	CASSLVAPDGDEQYF
TRBV20-1	TRBJ1-5	TRBD1	NA	TGCAGTGCCACCGGGACAGACAAAAATCAGCCCCAGCATTTT	CSATGTDKNQPQHF
TRBV28	TRBJ2-7	TRBD1	NA	TGTGCCAGCAGCCCAGGACAGGGAATAACCTACGAGCAGTACTTC	CASSPGQGITYEQYF
TRBV19	TRBJ2-3	NA	NA	TGTGCCAGTCTCCACACAGATACGCAGTATTTT	CASLHTDTQYF
TRBV7-9	TRBJ2-2	NA	NA	TGTGCCAGCAGCTTAGTAAGCCGGGGTCCCGGGGAGCTGTTTTTT	CASSLVSRGPGELFF
TRBV6-5	TRBJ2-5	TRBD1	few	TGTGCCAGCAGTCACTCCCCCACAGGGGAACAAGAGACCCAGTACTTC	CASSHSPTGEQETQYF
TRBV6-2/TRBV6-3	TRBJ1-1	NA	few	TGTGCCAGCAGTTCATGGCAGAGGAACACTGAAGCTTTCTTT	CASSSWQRNTEAFF
TRBV6-5	TRBJ2-3	TRBD2	few	TGTGCCAGCAGTTACTCCCCAGCGGGAGCGCCAGATACGCAGTATTTT	CASSYSPAGAPDTQYF
TRBV12-3/TRBV12-4	TRBJ2-7	TRBD1	few	TGTGCCAGCATAAGGGGGCTCGGGGAGCAGTACTTC	CASIRGLGEQYF
TRBV20-1	TRBJ1-5	TRBD1	NA	TGCAGTGCGCGGACAGGGCGCACTCAGCCCCAGCATTTT	CSARTGRTQPQHF
TRBV4-1	TRBJ2-3	NA	many	TGCGCCAGCAGCCAATCCCTCGGGGCGTCAGATACGCAGTATTTT	CASSQSLGASDTQYF
TRBV7-8	TRBJ2-1	TRBD2	NA	TGTGCCAGCAGCTTACTTGGGACTAGCGGGAGTAGTGAGCAGTTCTTC	CASSLLGTSGSSEQFF
TRBV5-4	TRBJ2-5	NA	few	TGTGCCAGCAGCTCGGGCGGGGCCCAAGAGACCCAGTACTTC	CASSSGGAQETQYF
TRBV20-1	TRBJ2-7	TRBD2	many	TGCAGTGCTAGAGACGCGGGAGGGTGGTACGAGCAGTACTTC	CSARDAGGWYEQYF
TRBV25-1	TRBJ2-1	TRBD1	many	TGTGCCAGCAACAGGGGAAATGAGCAGTTCTTC	CASNRGNEQFF
TRBV9	TRBJ2-7	TRBD1	NA	TGTGCCAGCAGCGTAGGTGGGACAGGGCCCTACGAGCAGTACTTC	CASSVGGTGPYEQYF
TRBV30	TRBJ2-1	NA	few	TGTGCCTGGAGTGTACTTCCCAATGAGCAGTTCTTC	CAWSVLPNEQFF
TRBV5-1	TRBJ2-4	TRBD1	NA	TGCGCCAGCAGCCACCGGGACAGAAAAAACATTCAGTACTTC	CASSHRDRKNIQYF
TRBV5-1	TRBJ1-1	NA	NA	TGCGCCAGCAGCCGGGGTGAGGGGCTACGCACTGAAGCTTTCTTT	CASSRGEGLRTEAFF
TRBV7-6	TRBJ1-6	TRBD1	many	TGTGCCAGCAGCCCGGGACAGGGGGCTTCACCCCTCCACTTT	CASSPGQGASPLHF
TRBV6-5	TRBJ2-7	TRBD1	once	TGTGCCAGCGTTTTGGGACAGTCAAGCTCCTACGAGCAGTACTTC	CASVLGQSSSYEQYF
TRBV5-1	TRBJ1-1	NA	few	TGCGCCAGCAGCTTGGTGGGCCGTGAAGCTTTCTTT	CASSLVGREAFF
TRBV24-1	TRBJ1-5	NA	NA	TGTGCCACCAGTGTAACAGGTGGGTGGCCCCAGCATTTT	CATSVTGGWPQHF
TRBV10-3	TRBJ2-5	NA	NA	TGTGCCATCAGTGATGGCGGCCAAGAGACCCAGTACTTC	CAISDGGQETQYF
TRBV19	TRBJ2-7	NA	few	TGTGCCAGTAGTATAGATCTGGTCCTATCAGCCTCCTACGAGCAGTACTTC	CASSIDLVLSASYEQYF
TRBV6-6	TRBJ2-1	NA	NA	TGTGCCAGCCAGGGACGGACATCGGGTGAGCAGTTCTTC	CASQGRTSGEQFF
TRBV5-6	TRBJ2-3	TRBD2	NA	TGTGCCAGCAGCTTAACTAGCGGGAGGCGCACAGATACGCAGTATTTT	CASSLTSGRRTDTQYF
TRBV20-1	TRBJ2-1	TRBD2	NA	TGCAGTGCTAGAGCCTTGAGGTATAGCGGGGGCTCCTACAATGAGCAGTTCTTC	CSARALRYSGGSYNEQFF
TRBV7-2	TRBJ1-3	TRBD1	NA	TGTGCCAGCAGCGTCGACAGGGAGAACACCATATATTTT	CASSVDRENTIYF
TRBV7-2	TRBJ2-7	NA	NA	TGTGCCAGCAGCTTAGCTCCGGGCTTGAAAGATGAGCAGTACTTC	CASSLAPGLKDEQYF
TRBV18	TRBJ2-5	NA	NA	TGTGCCAGCTCCGCGAACGGGGGAGAAGAGACCCAGTACTTC	CASSANGGEETQYF
TRBV29-1	TRBJ1-2	NA	few	TGCAGCGTTGAAAACGGCAACTTCGGCTATGGCTACACCTTC	CSVENGNFGYGYTF
TRBV30	TRBJ1-5	TRBD1	few	TGTGCCTGGAGTGTACCTGGGACAGGCAATCAGCCCCAGCATTTT	CAWSVPGTGNQPQHF
TRBV6-5	TRBJ2-5	NA	NA	TGTGCCAGCAGTTCCGGGTTTCAAGAGACCCAGTACTTC	CASSSGFQETQYF
TRBV19	TRBJ2-7	NA	NA	TGTGCCAGTAGTATGGGCGTTCCCCTAGGGAACGAGCAGTACTTC	CASSMGVPLGNEQYF
TRBV15	TRBJ2-1	NA	few	TGTGCCACCCTCATAAACAATGAGCAGTTCTTC	CATLINNEQFF